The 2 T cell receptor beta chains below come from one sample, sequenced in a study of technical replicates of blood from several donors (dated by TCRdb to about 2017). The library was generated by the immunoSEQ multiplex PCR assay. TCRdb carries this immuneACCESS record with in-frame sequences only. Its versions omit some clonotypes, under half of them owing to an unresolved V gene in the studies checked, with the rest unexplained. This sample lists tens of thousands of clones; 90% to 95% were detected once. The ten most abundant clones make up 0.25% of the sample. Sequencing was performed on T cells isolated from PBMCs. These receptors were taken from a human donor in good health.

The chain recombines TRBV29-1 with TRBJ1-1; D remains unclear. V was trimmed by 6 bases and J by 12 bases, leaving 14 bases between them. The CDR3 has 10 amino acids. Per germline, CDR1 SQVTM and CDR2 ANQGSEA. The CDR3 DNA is TGCAGCGTGGAGGAGGGCGGTCCTTTCTTT. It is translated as CSVEEGGPFF.

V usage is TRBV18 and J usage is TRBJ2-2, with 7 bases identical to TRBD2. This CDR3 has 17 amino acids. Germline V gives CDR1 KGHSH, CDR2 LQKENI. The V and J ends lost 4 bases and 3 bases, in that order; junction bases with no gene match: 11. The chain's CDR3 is CASSHTSARGDTGELFF. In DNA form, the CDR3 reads TGTGCCAGCTCACACACTAGCGCGCGTGGGGACACCGGGGAGCTGTTTTTT.